This TCR beta chain is drawn from a study of blood T cell repertoires in COVID-19. Study details: The United States, Italy and Spain provided the acute and convalescent COVID-19 samples. T cells, B-cell-depleted T cells, or PBMCs supplied cDNA or gDNA.

In the original workflow: For nucleated cells, counts were estimated from reference gene primer amplification. Profiling relied on immunoSEQ multiplex PCR, and the TCRdb table lists in-frame clones only, not all of them. From that table come the V and J calls and clone size; the DNA was used to work out D and trimming. The sample yields over 250,000 clones, approximately 89% seen once. Patients in Seattle were enrolled during active infection, then followed longitudinally. Germline CDR1 and CDR2: SGHRS and YFSETQ. V lost 6 bases and J lost 4, with 15 bases in between. The CDR3 covers 14 residues. Sample: peripheral blood. The TCR sequence derives from a woman in her sixties or seventies with COVID-19, enrolled during active disease. This rearrangement joins TRBV5-1 to TRBJ2-3; maybe TRBD2 (6 bases). The CDR3 DNA is TGCGCCAGCAAGGAGGGACCTCCCCCAGATACGCAGTATTTT. It is translated as CASKEGPPPDTQYF.